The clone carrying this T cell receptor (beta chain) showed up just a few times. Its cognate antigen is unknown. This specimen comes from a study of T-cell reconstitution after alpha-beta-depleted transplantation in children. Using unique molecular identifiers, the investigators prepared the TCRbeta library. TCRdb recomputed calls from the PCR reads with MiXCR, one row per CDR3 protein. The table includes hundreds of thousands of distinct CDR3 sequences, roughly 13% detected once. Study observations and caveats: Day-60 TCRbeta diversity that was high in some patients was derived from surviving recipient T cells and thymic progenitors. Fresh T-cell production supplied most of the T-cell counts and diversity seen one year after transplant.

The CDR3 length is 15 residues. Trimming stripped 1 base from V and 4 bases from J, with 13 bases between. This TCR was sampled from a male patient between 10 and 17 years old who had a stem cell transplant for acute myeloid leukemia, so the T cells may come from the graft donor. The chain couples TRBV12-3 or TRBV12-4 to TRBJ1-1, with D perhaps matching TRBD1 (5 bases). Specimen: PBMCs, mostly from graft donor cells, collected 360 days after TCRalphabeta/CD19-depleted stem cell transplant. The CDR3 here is CASSLGVGGVTEAFF. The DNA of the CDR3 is TGTGCCAGCAGTTTAGGTGTTGGGGGGGTCACTGAAGCTTTCTTT.